The text below deals with one T cell receptor beta chain. Germline CDR1 and CDR2: SGHNT and YYREEE (reference sequence). The junction had 10 bases not matched to a gene; V was cut back by 4 bases and J by 7 bases. The CDR3 is made up of 15 amino acids. Produced via immunoSEQ multiplex PCR; TCRdb's table is partial and in-frame only. This table holds around 99,000 clones, roughly 75% found once. The data were taken from a study of a mutant IDH1 vaccine in newly diagnosed glioma. Study background: Previous care, which was radiotherapy, temozolomide, or both, most often involved both.

Time point: baseline, week 1 (first vaccination visit). The treatment is: pre-vaccination baseline after standard-of-care therapy. The sample was PBMCs, taken from a glioma patient treated with radiotherapy, temozolomide or both. The chain joins TRBV5-4 to TRBJ1-4; 7 bases fit TRBD1. This clonotype was sampled from a man between 35 and 55 years old with glioma. CDR3 DNA sequence: TGTGCCAGCAGCGTCCGACAGGGTGGGGCTGAAAAACTGTTTTTT. Translation gives CASSVRQGGAEKLFF.